This T cell receptor beta chain derives from a study of T cell changes during pregnancy in multiple sclerosis (dated by TCRdb to between 2019 and 2020). Notes on the research overall: The study examined how the T cell repertoire changed over the course of pregnancy in women with multiple sclerosis.

This clone is a singleton in its sample. The target of this receptor is not known. Per-base quality was not reported, and no clone a single base away is much larger than it. The receptor library was made with the immunoSEQ multiplex PCR assay. TCRdb took this table from immuneACCESS and kept in-frame rearrangements with V and J called. Such tables lack part of the clones; where checked against another copy, unresolved V genes explain under half of the gap, and the rest is unexplained. Counted in this sample were around 110,000 clones; 85% to 95% of them appeared once. The ten largest clones capture 1.5% to 2% of the sample. V loses 4 bases at its end and J loses 3 bases; junction bases beyond the gene matches: 1. CDR1 and CDR2, looked up from the germline V gene, are KGHSH and LQKENI. The CDR3, cysteine through phenylalanine, is 13 amino acids long. Only the CDR3 part of the read is kept: 39 bases, read in frame from the first base.

The source was peripheral blood, collected after pregnancy. The clonotype was recovered from a female donor with multiple sclerosis, enrolled in a pregnancy study. The V and J genes are TRBV18 and TRBJ1-2, and 8 bases in between align with TRBD1. The sequenced DNA: TGTGCCAGCTCACGGGGACAGGACTATGGCTACACCTTC. This is translated as CASSRGQDYGYTF.